This TCR beta chain was recorded in a study of regulatory T cells in long-lasting Graves disease. Across the whole study: Recently diagnosed Graves' patients had received antithyroid drugs for under 3 months.

Relying on iRepertoire HTBI primers and Arm-PCR of CDR3 regions, the team built TCR beta libraries. TCRdb reprocessed the multiplex PCR reads via MiXCR and lists one record per CDR3 protein. The sample contains about 620,000 distinct CDR3 sequences, less than 20% of which appear only once. This clonotype was observed at least ten times. Its antigen is as yet unknown. Study outcomes and limitations: Persistent Graves' patients possessed reduced TCR diversity relative to recently diagnosed ones. In persistent patients, shared public clonotypes (roughly 2,700) outnumbered those in new patients (approximately 970).

As for time point: newly diagnosed GD, antithyroid drugs for less than 3 months. There was RNA extracted from PBMCs, and the TCR library was made from it. This same sample was also taken into another study, of T cells in Graves' hyperthyroidism and ophthalmopathy. Per that paper: Most thyroid clonotypes expanded above 0.001 were also detected in blood.

The source material was peripheral blood mononuclear cells (PBMCs), sampled at new diagnosis, from a patient treated with antithyroid drugs. The sequence derives from a woman under 40 with Graves disease.

CDR3 DNA sequence: TGTGCCAGCAGTAACCAGACTCCGTGGGGGCTCACCGGGGAGCTGTTTTTT. Translation gives CASSNQTPWGLTGELFF. V gene TRBV2 combines with J gene TRBJ2-2, with D perhaps TRBD1 (6 bases). Germline CDR1 reads SNHLY; CDR2 reads FYNNEI. CDR3 length equals 17 residues. V was cut by 5 bases and J by 4 bases, with 20 bases left in between.